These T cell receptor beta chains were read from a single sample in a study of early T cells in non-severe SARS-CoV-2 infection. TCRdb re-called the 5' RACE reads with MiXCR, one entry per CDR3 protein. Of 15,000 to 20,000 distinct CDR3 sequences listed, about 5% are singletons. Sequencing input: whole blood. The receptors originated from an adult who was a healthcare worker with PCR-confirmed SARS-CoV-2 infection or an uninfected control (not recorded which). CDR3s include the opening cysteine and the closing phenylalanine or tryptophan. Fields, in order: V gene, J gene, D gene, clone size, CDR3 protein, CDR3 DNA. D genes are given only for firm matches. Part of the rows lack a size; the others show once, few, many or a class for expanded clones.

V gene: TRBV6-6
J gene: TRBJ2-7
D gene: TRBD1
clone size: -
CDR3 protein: CASSLQGAAYEQYF
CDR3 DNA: TGTGCCAGCAGCCTACAGGGGGCCGCCTACGAGCAGTACTTC

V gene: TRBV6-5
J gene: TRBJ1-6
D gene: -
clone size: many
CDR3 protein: CASSYQVIGGSSYNSPLHF
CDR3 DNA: TGTGCCAGCAGTTACCAAGTAATTGGGGGGAGCTCCTATAATTCACCCCTCCACTTT

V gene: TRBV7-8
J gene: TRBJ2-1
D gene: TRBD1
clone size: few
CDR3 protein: CASSLRTGGLGEQFF
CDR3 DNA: TGTGCCAGCAGCCTACGGACAGGGGGCCTGGGTGAGCAGTTCTTC

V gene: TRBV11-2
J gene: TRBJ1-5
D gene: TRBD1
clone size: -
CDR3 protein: CASSLDGQGNQPQHF
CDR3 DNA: TGTGCCAGCAGCTTAGACGGACAGGGGAATCAGCCCCAGCATTTT

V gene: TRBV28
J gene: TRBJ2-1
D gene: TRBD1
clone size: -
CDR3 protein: CASSSPQGTGTNEQFF
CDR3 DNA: TGTGCCAGCAGTTCACCACAAGGGACAGGGACGAATGAGCAGTTCTTC

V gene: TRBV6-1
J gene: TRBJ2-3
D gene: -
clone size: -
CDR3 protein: CASSASGRTDTQYF
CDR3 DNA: TGTGCCAGCAGTGCCAGCGGCCGCACAGATACGCAGTATTTT

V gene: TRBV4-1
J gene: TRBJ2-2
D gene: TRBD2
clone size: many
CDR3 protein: CASSQGAGYTGELFF
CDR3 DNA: TGCGCCAGCAGCCAAGGAGCGGGATACACCGGGGAGCTGTTTTTT

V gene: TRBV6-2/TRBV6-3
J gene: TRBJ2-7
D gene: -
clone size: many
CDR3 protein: CASSYSRRASSYEQYF
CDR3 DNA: TGTGCCAGCAGTTACTCGAGACGGGCTAGCTCCTACGAGCAGTACTTC

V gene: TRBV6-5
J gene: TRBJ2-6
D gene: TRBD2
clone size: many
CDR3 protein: CASRWTSGSSGANVLTF
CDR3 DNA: TGTGCCAGCAGATGGACTAGCGGGAGCTCTGGGGCCAACGTCCTGACTTTC

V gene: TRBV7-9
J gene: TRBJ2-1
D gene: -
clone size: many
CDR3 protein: CASSLGADNEQFF
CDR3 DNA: TGTGCCAGCAGCTTAGGTGCGGACAATGAGCAGTTCTTC

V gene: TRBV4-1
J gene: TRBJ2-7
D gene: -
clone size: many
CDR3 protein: CASSQDAAESSYEQYF
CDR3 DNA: TGCGCCAGCAGCCAAGATGCGGCAGAGAGTTCCTACGAGCAGTACTTC

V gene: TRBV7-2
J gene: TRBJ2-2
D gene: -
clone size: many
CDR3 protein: CASSSIPQTGELFF
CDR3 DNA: TGTGCCAGCAGCTCCATCCCTCAGACCGGGGAGCTGTTTTTT

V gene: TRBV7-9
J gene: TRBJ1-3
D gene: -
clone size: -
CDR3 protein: CASSLDVTAGNTIYF
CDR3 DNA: TGTGCCAGCAGCTTAGATGTTACGGCGGGAAACACCATATATTTT

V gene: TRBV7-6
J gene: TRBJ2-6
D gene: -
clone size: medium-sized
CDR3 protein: CASSAQMSGANVLTF
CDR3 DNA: TGTGCCAGCAGCGCCCAAATGAGTGGGGCCAACGTCCTGACTTTC

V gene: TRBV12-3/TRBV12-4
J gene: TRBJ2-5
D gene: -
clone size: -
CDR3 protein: CASSLRPQETQYF
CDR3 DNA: TGTGCCAGCAGTTTGCGGCCACAAGAGACCCAGTACTTC

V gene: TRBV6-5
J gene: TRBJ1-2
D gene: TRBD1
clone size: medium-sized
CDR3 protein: CASSYDGTGGYGYTF
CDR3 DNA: TGTGCCAGCAGTTACGACGGGACAGGGGGCTATGGCTACACCTTC